This T cell receptor beta chain was found in a study of blood T cells in healthy people across ages. The CDR3 consists of 17 residues. V shed 8 bases, J shed 2 bases, and the junction held 18 bases outside the gene matches. Germline CDR1 SGHTA, CDR2 FQGNSA. This clonotype came up many times. The second PCR ran roughly 6 to 11 cycles with a sample-barcoded 5' primer and J-beta primers. The authors tagged each cDNA molecule using a template-switch adaptor with 12 random nucleotides. TCRdb re-derived calls from the 5' RACE reads in MiXCR, one entry per CDR3 protein. The sample has about 1.7 million distinct CDR3 sequences, under 30% seen once.

Input material: blood. This TCR came from a woman in her twenties or thirties in good health. The rearrangement joins TRBV7-2 to TRBJ2-7; 7 bases match TRBD1. The CDR3 spells CASFTFTRQGTAYEQYF. As DNA, the CDR3 is TGTGCCAGCTTCACCTTCACGAGACAGGGTACGGCCTACGAGCAGTACTTC.